The subject of this entry is one T cell receptor (beta chain). This specimen comes from a study of control samples from healthy donors and cancer patients. TCRdb keeps only in-frame clones here, not all; method: immunoSEQ multiplex PCR. This table holds approximately 170,000 clones, about 90% found once. The sequenced material came from blood. The sequence was collected from a woman aged 45 to 65 in good health.

The CDR3 DNA is TGTGCCAGCAGTTACGGGGACAGGGGGGCCTACGAGCAGTACTTC. Translating gives CASSYGDRGAYEQYF. The chain couples TRBV6-5 to TRBJ2-7; 11 bases line up with TRBD1. The CDR3 is 15 amino acids. Germline CDR1 MNHEY, CDR2 SVGAGI. The V segment lost 2 bases and the J segment 2 bases; nucleotides outside the gene matches: 2.